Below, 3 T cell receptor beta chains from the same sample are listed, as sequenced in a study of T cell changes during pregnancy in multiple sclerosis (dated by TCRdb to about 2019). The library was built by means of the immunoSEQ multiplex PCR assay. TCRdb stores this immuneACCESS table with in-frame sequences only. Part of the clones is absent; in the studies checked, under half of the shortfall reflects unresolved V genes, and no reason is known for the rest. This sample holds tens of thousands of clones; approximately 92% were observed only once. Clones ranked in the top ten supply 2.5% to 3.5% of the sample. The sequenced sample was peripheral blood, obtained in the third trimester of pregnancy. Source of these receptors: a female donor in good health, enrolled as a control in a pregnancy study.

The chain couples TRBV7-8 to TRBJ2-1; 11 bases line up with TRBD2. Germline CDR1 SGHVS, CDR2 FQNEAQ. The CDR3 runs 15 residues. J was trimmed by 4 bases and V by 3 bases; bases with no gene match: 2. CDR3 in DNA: TGTGCCAGCAGCTTGGGACTAGCGGAATACAATGAGCAGTTCTTC. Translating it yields CASSLGLAEYNEQFF.

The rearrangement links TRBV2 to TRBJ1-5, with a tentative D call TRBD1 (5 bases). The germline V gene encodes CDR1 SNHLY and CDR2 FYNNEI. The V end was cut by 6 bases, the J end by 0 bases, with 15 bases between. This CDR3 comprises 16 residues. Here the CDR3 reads CASSWRGGYSNQPQHF. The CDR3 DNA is TGTGCCAGCAGCTGGCGGGGGGGGTATAGCAATCAGCCCCAGCATTTT.

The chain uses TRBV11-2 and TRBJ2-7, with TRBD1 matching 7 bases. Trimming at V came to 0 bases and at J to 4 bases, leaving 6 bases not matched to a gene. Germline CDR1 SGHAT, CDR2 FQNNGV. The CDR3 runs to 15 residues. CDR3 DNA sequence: TGTGCCAGCAGCTTAGAATGGGACAGTAGTTACGAGCAGTACTTC. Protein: CASSLEWDSSYEQYF.